This T cell receptor beta chain was recovered during a study of OX40 agonist ivuxolimab in advanced cancers. Overall study context: Partial responses occurred in three patients (one hepatocellular carcinoma, two cutaneous melanoma).

Measured with immunoSEQ multiplex PCR; TCRdb has only the in-frame clones, and not every one. The sample shows tens of thousands of clones, 91% of them seen only once. Autoimmune disease history or systemic immunosuppression excluded patients. General study results and limits: Clonal expansion was among the lowest in partial responders at 0.1-3.0 mg/kg, especially CD8+. Normalized T-cell clonal expansion was also low in some nonresponders.

Germline assignment: CDR1 MNHEY and CDR2 SVGAGI. The CDR3 contains 14 residues. V lost 5 bases and J 3 bases, leaving 13 bases between the germline ends. For this clone: Antigen: not known.

This specimen was CD4+ or CD8+ T cells sorted from blood, taken in a trial of the OX40 agonist ivuxolimab. This TCR derives from an adult with an advanced solid tumor such as melanoma, head and neck, liver or kidney cancer. The gene calls are TRBV6-5 and TRBJ1-1; possible D gene TRBD1, 6 bases. CDR3 sequence: CASSPGGADTEAFF. Written as DNA, the CDR3 is TGTGCCAGCAGTCCCGGGGGGGCGGACACTGAAGCTTTCTTT.